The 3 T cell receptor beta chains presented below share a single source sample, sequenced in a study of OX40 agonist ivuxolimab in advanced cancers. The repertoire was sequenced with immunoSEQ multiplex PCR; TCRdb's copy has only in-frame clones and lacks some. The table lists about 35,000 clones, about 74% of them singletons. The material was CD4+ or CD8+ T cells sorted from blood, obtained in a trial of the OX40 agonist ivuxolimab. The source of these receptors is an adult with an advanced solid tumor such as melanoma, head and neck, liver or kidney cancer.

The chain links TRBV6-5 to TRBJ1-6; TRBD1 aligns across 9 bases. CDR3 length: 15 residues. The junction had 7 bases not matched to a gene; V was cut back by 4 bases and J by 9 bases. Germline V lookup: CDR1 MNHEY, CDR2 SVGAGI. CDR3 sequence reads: CASSSGTGRSSPLHF. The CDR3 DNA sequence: TGTGCCAGCAGTTCCGGGACAGGGCGGAGTTCACCCCTCCACTTT.

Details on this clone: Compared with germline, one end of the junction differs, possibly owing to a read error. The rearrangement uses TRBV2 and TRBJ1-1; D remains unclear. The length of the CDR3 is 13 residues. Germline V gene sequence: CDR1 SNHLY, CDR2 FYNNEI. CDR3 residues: CASSDRVNTEAFF. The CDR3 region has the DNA TGTGCCAGTAGTGACCGGGTCAACACTGAAGCTTTCTTT.

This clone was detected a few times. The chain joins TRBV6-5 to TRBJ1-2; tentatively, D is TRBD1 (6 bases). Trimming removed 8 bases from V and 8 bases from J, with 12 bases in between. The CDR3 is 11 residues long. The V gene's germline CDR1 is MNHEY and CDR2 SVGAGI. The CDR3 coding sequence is TGTGCCAGCGGGGGGCGGAGAGGCTACACCTTC. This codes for CASGGRRGYTF.